A single sample is the source of the 28 T cell receptor beta chains below, sequenced in a study of T cell changes during pregnancy in multiple sclerosis. The assay was immunoSEQ multiplex PCR, and TCRdb's table has in-frame clones only and misses some. The sample consists of roughly 60,000 clones, around 93% of them appearing once. This sample comprised CD4+ T cells from peripheral blood mononuclear cells, obtained before pregnancy. The receptors stem from a female donor with multiple sclerosis, enrolled in a pregnancy study.

This chain connects TRBV5-4 to TRBJ2-6; D may be TRBD1 (6 bases). This CDR3 has 18 residues. The V gene's germline CDR1 is SGHNT and CDR2 YYREEE (reference sequence). The ends were cut back, 4 bases at V and 0 bases at J, with 17 bases in the middle. DNA of the CDR3: TGTGCCAGCAGCACGCAGGGGCGCCCCTACTCTGGGGCCAACGTCCTGACTTTC. This sequence encodes CASSTQGRPYSGANVLTF.

This chain connects TRBV2 to TRBJ2-3; D is perhaps TRBD2 (5 bases). Germline V CDR1 and CDR2: SNHLY, FYNNEI. The V end was cut by 5 bases, the J end by 1 base, with 10 bases between. CDR3 size: 14 residues. The CDR3 DNA is TGTGCCAGCAGTATTGGACTCGGCACAGATACGCAGTATTTT. Translating it yields CASSIGLGTDTQYF.

The rearrangement links TRBV28 to TRBJ1-2; weak D call: TRBD1 (6 bases). This CDR3 contains 17 residues. Between the trimmed V and J ends, which lost 7 bases and 7 bases, there was a span of 28 bases. Germline loops: CDR1 MDHEN, CDR2 SYDVKM. The chain's CDR3 is CASTLTVTGLVAGGYTF. DNA for the CDR3: TGTGCCAGCACCTTGACTGTTACAGGGCTTGTGGCCGGTGGCTACACCTTC.

CDR3 in amino acids: CASSLRLAEYNEQFF. The DNA for the CDR3 is TGTGCCAGCAGCTTAAGGCTAGCGGAATACAATGAGCAGTTCTTC. This rearrangement joins TRBV7-3 to TRBJ2-1, with 7 bases aligning to TRBD2. Trimming took 1 base from V and 4 from J; bases not matched to a gene: 4. Germline V gene sequence: CDR1 SGHTA, CDR2 FQGTGA. This CDR3 has 15 residues.

This chain connects TRBV6-6 to TRBJ1-2; weak D call: TRBD1 (6 bases). Trimming removed 6 bases at V and 4 bases at J, with 12 bases between. The CDR3 covers 13 residues. Germline V gene sequence: CDR1 MNHNY, CDR2 SVGAGI (reference sequence). CDR3 region: CASRDGGAYGYTF. The CDR3, as DNA: TGTGCCAGCAGAGACGGGGGGGCCTATGGCTACACCTTC.

CDR3 DNA: TGTGCCAGCAGCTTAGTAGCGGGAGGCCCAGATACGCAGTATTTT. It is translated as CASSLVAGGPDTQYF. This chain uses TRBV7-2 with TRBJ2-3, with 10 bases fitting TRBD2. In germline, CDR1 is SGHTA, CDR2 FQGNSA. With 1 base clipped from V and 4 bases from J, the junction kept 2 bases outside the gene matches. The length of the CDR3 is 15 residues.

The chain links TRBV14 to TRBJ1-4; TRBD1 aligns across 7 bases. The junction had 7 bases not matched to a gene; V was cut back by 1 base and J by 8 bases. The CDR3 has 15 residues. Germline-derived CDR1 and CDR2 are SGHDN and FVKESK. CDR3 DNA: TGTGCCAGCAGCCAAGGAGGGGGCCTAGCGGAAAAACTGTTTTTT. Protein sequence: CASSQGGGLAEKLFF. The entire variable domain, with the rest obtained from reference TRBV14 and TRBJ1-4, is as follows: EAGVTQFPSHSVIEKGQTVTLRCDPISGHDNLYWYRRVMGKEIKFLLHFVKESKQDESGMPNNRFLAERTGGTYSTLKVQPAELEDSGVYFCASSQGGGLAEKLFFGSGTQLSVL.

The chain carries TRBV5-1 and TRBJ1-2, with 7 bases lining up with TRBD1. Trimming took 0 bases from V and 5 from J; bases not matched to a gene: 4. Per the germline V gene, CDR1 is SGHRS and CDR2 is YFSETQ. CDR3 length: 14 amino acids. The CDR3 sequence is CASSLETGQYGYTF. The CDR3 DNA follows: TGCGCCAGCAGCTTGGAGACGGGACAGTATGGCTACACCTTC.

The rearrangement links TRBV2 to TRBJ1-1; D gene ambiguous. There are 13 residues in the CDR3. The ends were cut back, 7 bases at V and 2 bases at J, with 11 bases in the middle. The germline V gene encodes CDR1 SNHLY and CDR2 FYNNEI. The CDR3 protein is CASTVQPNTEAFF. In nucleotides, the CDR3 is TGTGCCAGCACAGTACAGCCTAACACTGAAGCTTTCTTT. Looking up the rest from reference TRBV2 and TRBJ1-1 gives the full variable domain: EPEVTQTPSHQVTQMGQEVILRCVPISNHLYFYWYRQILGQKVEFLVSFYNNEISEKSEIFDDQFSVERPDGSNFTLKIRSTKLEDSAMYFCASTVQPNTEAFFGQGTRLTVV.

This clone appeared a single time. The rearrangement links TRBV7-9 to TRBJ2-6, with TRBD1 matching 12 bases. The V and J ends lost 5 bases and 2 bases, in that order; junction bases with no gene match: 4. Germline assignment: CDR1 SEHNR and CDR2 FQNEAQ (reference sequence). The CDR3 has 17 residues. The CDR3 bases are TGTGCCAGCAGCCCCGGGACAGGGGGCGCTGGGGCCAACGTCCTGACTTTC. Protein product: CASSPGTGGAGANVLTF.

The chain links TRBV28 to TRBJ1-2; D is unresolved. Trimming left V 5 bases short and J 7 bases short, with 17 bases between. The CDR3 runs to 14 residues. Germline values: CDR1 MDHEN, CDR2 SYDVKM. Here the CDR3 reads CASSLPLGSGGYTF. The CDR3, as DNA: TGTGCCAGCAGTCTCCCCCTCGGGTCGGGTGGCTACACCTTC.

The J gene is TRBJ2-3, the V gene TRBV6-4; 9 bases are a match to TRBD2. This CDR3 is 15 amino acids long. Trimming removed 3 bases from V and 4 bases from J; junction bases left unmatched: 5. Germline CDR1 and CDR2: MRHNA and SNTAGT. The CDR3: CASSEGASGADTQYF. CDR3 DNA: TGTGCCAGCAGTGAAGGGGCTAGCGGGGCAGATACGCAGTATTTT.

This chain links TRBV4-3 with TRBJ2-1; the match to TRBD2 covers 10 bases. Germline V gene data show CDR1 as LGHNA and CDR2 as YSLEER. After removal of 1 base from V and 10 bases from J, the junction contained 7 bases not matched to a gene. This CDR3 region has 15 residues. The DNA for the CDR3 is TGCGCCAGCAGCCAAGCTGGGACTAGCGTTTGGGAGCAGTTCTTC. Protein sequence: CASSQAGTSVWEQFF.

V is TRBV7-3 and J is TRBJ2-1; D call uncertain. V was cut by 2 bases and J by 0 bases, with 8 bases left in between. The CDR3 spans 15 residues. CDR1 is SGHTA, CDR2 FQGTGA, per germline. DNA for the CDR3: TGTGCCAGCAGCTTAGAAAGCGCCTCCTACAATGAGCAGTTCTTC. Translated: CASSLESASYNEQFF.

The J gene is TRBJ2-7, the V gene TRBV2; TRBD1 matches 10 bases. V lost 8 bases, J lost 4 bases, and 8 bases stayed unmatched. The CDR3 loop spans 14 amino acids. Per germline, CDR1 SNHLY and CDR2 FYNNEI. The CDR3 sequence: CASQRQGAFYEQYF. As DNA, the CDR3 is TGTGCCAGCCAAAGACAGGGGGCTTTTTACGAGCAGTACTTC.

The CDR3: CATSRDEAGKWSNQPQHF. CDR3 coding DNA: TGTGCCACCAGCAGAGATGAGGCAGGGAAATGGAGCAATCAGCCCCAGCATTTT. The J gene is TRBJ1-5, the V gene TRBV15, with D maybe TRBD1 (5 bases). CDR3 size: 18 residues. CDR1 is LNHNV and CDR2 is YYDKDF in the germline V gene (reference sequence). The V end lost 0 bases, the J end lost 1 base, and 16 bases lay between the germline ends.

This chain uses TRBV5-1 with TRBJ2-7; 15 bases agree with TRBD2. Germline CDR1 reads SGHRS; CDR2 reads YFSETQ. The CDR3 has 16 amino acids. V shed 4 bases and J 2 bases; nucleotides not matched to a gene: 4. The CDR3 nucleotides are TGCGCCAGCAGCCCGGGACTAGCGGGAGGCACCTACGAGCAGTACTTC. The encoded protein is CASSPGLAGGTYEQYF.

Note on this clone: At one end, the junction sequence differs from germline, possibly due to a read error. J is TRBJ2-3 and V is TRBV7-7; D possibly corresponds to TRBD1 (6 bases). This CDR3 is built from 14 residues. The germline V gene encodes CDR1 SSHAT and CDR2 FNYEAQ (reference sequence). The CDR3 sequence: CASSLQGIQDTQYF. In nucleotides, the CDR3 is TGTGCTAGCAGCCTACAGGGTATCCAAGATACGCAGTATTTT.

The chain employs TRBV9 and TRBJ2-2, with D uncertain. V was shortened by 2 bases and J by 3 bases, with 14 bases between the two germline ends. This CDR3 is built from 16 residues. CDR1 is SGDLS, CDR2 YYNGEE, per germline. CDR3 amino acids: CASSVFGRSYTGELFF. The CDR3 region has the DNA TGTGCCAGCAGCGTGTTTGGCAGGTCCTACACCGGGGAGCTGTTTTTT.

This chain connects TRBV5-4 to TRBJ1-1; 7 nucleotides agree with TRBD1. Trimming removed 3 bases from V and 1 base from J; junction bases left unmatched: 3. The length of the CDR3 is 14 residues. CDR1 SGHNT and CDR2 YYREEE come from the germline V gene (reference sequence). The CDR3 bases are TGTGCCAGCAGCTCCGGACAGGAGAACACTGAAGCTTTCTTT. As protein: CASSSGQENTEAFF. The variable domain in full, with the rest retrieved from reference TRBV5-4 and TRBJ1-1, is ETGVTQSPTHLIKTRGQQVTLRCSSQSGHNTVSWYQQALGQGPQFIFQYYREEENGRGNFPPRFSGLQFPNYSSELNVNALELDDSALYLCASSSGQENTEAFFGQGTRLTVV.

The chain employs TRBV7-2 and TRBJ2-1, with D unresolved. The CDR3 is 12 residues long. The V gene lost 5 bases and the J gene lost 7 bases, with 9 bases spanning the gap. In germline, CDR1 is SGHTA, CDR2 FQGNSA. The CDR3 reads CASSQERNEQFF. CDR3 sequence (DNA): TGTGCCAGCAGCCAGGAACGGAATGAGCAGTTCTTC.

This chain connects TRBV21-1 to TRBJ1-1. TRBV21-1 is listed as a pseudogene. The CDR3 totals 14 residues. CDR3 nucleotide sequence: TGTGCCAGCAGCCCGGGGAAGATGAACACTGAAGCTTTCTTT. This encodes CASSPGKMNTEAFF.

The chain couples TRBV18 to TRBJ2-1; TRBD2 agrees at 9 bases. CDR3 size: 15 residues. The V gene end was trimmed by 4 bases and the J gene end by 5 bases; junction bases not matched to a gene: 6. CDR1 KGHSH and CDR2 LQKENI come from the germline V gene. The CDR3 loop reads CASSHISGSDNEQFF. CDR3 sequence (DNA): TGTGCCAGCTCACACATTAGCGGGAGCGACAATGAGCAGTTCTTC.

V usage is TRBV7-3 and J usage is TRBJ1-1, with no clear D. The germline gives CDR1 SGHTA, CDR2 FQGTGA. Trimming shortened V by 5 bases and J by 5 bases, and 18 bases separated the two germline ends. The CDR3 is 15 amino acids. The CDR3 DNA follows: TGTGCCAGCAGCAAAGCAGGCGAAATTTCGACTGAAGCTTTCTTT. It specifies CASSKAGEISTEAFF.

The V gene is TRBV14, the J gene TRBJ2-1; D may be TRBD1 (5 bases). Trimming took off 1 base at V and 9 bases at J, with 19 bases between the two ends. This CDR3 is 16 amino acids long. The germline V gene encodes CDR1 SGHDN and CDR2 FVKESK. The CDR3: CASSQGGSGKNGEQFF. In DNA, the CDR3 is TGTGCCAGCAGCCAAGGCGGATCAGGGAAGAATGGTGAGCAGTTCTTC.

This chain joins TRBV7-2 and TRBJ2-2; weak D call: TRBD2 (6 bases). The CDR3 sequence is 16 residues long. Germline CDR1 SGHTA, CDR2 FQGNSA. V lost 5 bases, J lost 5 bases, and 18 bases lay in between. The CDR3 protein is CASSSRGGGKTGELFF. DNA of the CDR3: TGTGCCAGCAGCAGTAGAGGCGGAGGGAAAACCGGGGAGCTGTTTTTT.

In its sample, this clone was seen once. The genes are TRBV4-1 and TRBJ1-1; 9 nucleotides agree with TRBD1. The CDR3 loop spans 16 amino acids. Germline V gene lookup returns CDR1 MGHRA and CDR2 YSYEKL. Trimming took 1 base from V and 4 from J; bases not matched to a gene: 7. The CDR3 sequence: CASSQAPTGGITEAFF. CDR3 DNA: TGCGCCAGCAGCCAAGCCCCGACAGGGGGTATCACTGAAGCTTTCTTT.

This chain joins TRBV5-4 and TRBJ2-5; possibly TRBD1 for D (6 bases). V was pared by 0 bases and J by 1 base, with 13 bases between. The CDR3 totals 16 residues. In germline, CDR1 is SGHNT, CDR2 YYREEE (reference sequence). The CDR3 region is CASSLDWGRSQETQYF. The CDR3, as DNA: TGTGCCAGCAGCTTGGATTGGGGGCGGAGCCAAGAGACCCAGTACTTC.